This T cell receptor (beta chain) was identified in a study of blood T cells in healthy people across ages. Study-wide results and limits: Expanded clonotype changes were possibly confounded by unknown donor CMV status. Per million T cells, the diversity of TCR beta decreased roughly linearly as age advanced.

CDR1 is MNHNS, CDR2 SASEGT, per germline. V lost 4 bases and J lost 5; bases outside the gene matches: 15. This CDR3 is built from 17 residues. A second roughly 7 to 12 cycle PCR used barcoded and J-beta primers. MiXCR, applied by TCRdb to the 5' RACE reads, yields one record per CDR3 protein. Counted here are fewer than 800,000 distinct CDR3 sequences, roughly 21% occurring once; the ten biggest clones make up approximately 3.6%. This clonotype was counted a few times. Its antigen is currently unknown. The authors isolated at least 6 million PBMCs per sample. What was sequenced was blood. The receptor was isolated from a man in his 70s in good health. V and J are TRBV6-1 and TRBJ1-1, with TRBD1 matching 8 bases. CDR3 residues: CASSGSPGQGAKTEAFF. The DNA of the CDR3 is TGTGCCAGCAGTGGATCGCCGGGGCAGGGGGCGAAGACTGAAGCTTTCTTT.